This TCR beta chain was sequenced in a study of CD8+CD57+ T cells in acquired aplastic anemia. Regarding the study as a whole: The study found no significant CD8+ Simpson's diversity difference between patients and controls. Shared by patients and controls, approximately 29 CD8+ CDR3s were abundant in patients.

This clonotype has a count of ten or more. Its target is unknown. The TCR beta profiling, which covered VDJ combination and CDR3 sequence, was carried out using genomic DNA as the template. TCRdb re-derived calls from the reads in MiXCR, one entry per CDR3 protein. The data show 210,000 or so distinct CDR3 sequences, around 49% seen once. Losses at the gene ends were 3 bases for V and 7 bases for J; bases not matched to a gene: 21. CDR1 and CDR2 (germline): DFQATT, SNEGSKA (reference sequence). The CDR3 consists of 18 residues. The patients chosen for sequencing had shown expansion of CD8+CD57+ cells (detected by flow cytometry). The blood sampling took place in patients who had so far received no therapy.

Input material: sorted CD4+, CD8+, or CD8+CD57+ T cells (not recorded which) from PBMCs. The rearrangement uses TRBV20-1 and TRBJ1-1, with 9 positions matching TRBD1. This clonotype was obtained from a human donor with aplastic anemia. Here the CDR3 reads CSASPRGQGGVLSVEAFF. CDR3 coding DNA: TGCAGTGCTAGTCCCCGGGGACAGGGCGGAGTACTGTCCGTTGAAGCTTTCTTT.